These 17 T cell receptor beta chains came from one sample sequenced in a study of cytomegalovirus exposure and HLA in healthy donors. Primers for the PCR totalled 60 Vbeta and 13 Jbeta. Assay: immunoSEQ multiplex PCR; the TCRdb copy retains only in-frame clones and omits some. Of 110,000 to 150,000 clones listed, 75% to 80% were seen once; the top ten hold less than 2%. Sequencing was carried out using PBMCs. The receptors originated from a woman aged 25 to 39 in good health and CMV-seronegative.

The chain carries TRBV6-6 and TRBJ2-7; 8 nucleotides line up with TRBD1. CDR1 and CDR2 from the germline V gene are MNHNY and SVGAGI (reference sequence). Trimming cost V 4 bases and J 3 bases; bases outside gene matches: 8. The CDR3 is 15 residues long. CDR3 nucleotides: TGTGCCAGCAGTTCCCAAGACAGGGGTAACTACGAGCAGTACTTC. Protein sequence: CASSSQDRGNYEQYF.

This clone was counted a few times. This sequence joins TRBV5-6 and TRBJ2-6; 7 nucleotides align to TRBD1. The CDR3 is 17 residues long. Germline lookup yields CDR1 SGHDT and CDR2 YYEEEE. V was clipped by 3 bases and J by 0 bases; unmatched bases: 6. The CDR3 region is CASSSGTAFSGANVLTF. The CDR3 bases are TGTGCCAGCAGCTCCGGGACAGCCTTCTCTGGGGCCAACGTCCTGACTTTC.

This chain links TRBV7-9 with TRBJ1-4, with 11 bases fitting TRBD1. Germline-derived CDR1 and CDR2 are SEHNR and FQNEAQ (reference sequence). The length of the CDR3 is 19 residues. With 0 bases clipped from V and 8 bases from J, the junction kept 14 bases outside the gene matches. CDR3 residues: CASSLAGAGTGGSLEKLFF. In DNA, the CDR3 is TGTGCCAGCAGCTTAGCGGGGGCCGGGACAGGGGGTTCTTTGGAAAAACTGTTTTTT.

The rearrangement uses TRBV4-2 and TRBJ2-1; 8 nucleotides align to TRBD2. The CDR3 has 15 amino acids. With 5 bases clipped from V and 5 bases from J, the junction kept 8 bases outside the gene matches. Looked up from germline, CDR1 is LGHNA and CDR2 is YNFKEQ. The CDR3 region has the DNA TGTGCCAGCAGCGCACGGGGGGGCTTTGACAATGAGCAGTTCTTC. Translated, it gives CASSARGGFDNEQFF.

This clone was recorded once. This sequence joins TRBV9 and TRBJ2-1, with D perhaps TRBD2 (5 bases). Germline CDR1 is SGDLS and CDR2 is YYNGEE. This CDR3 has 16 residues. The V and J ends lost 3 bases and 6 bases respectively, with 19 bases between them. DNA of the CDR3: TGTGCCAGCAGCGGAAGGACTGACTCGAAGAGCAATGAGCAGTTCTTC. This translates into CASSGRTDSKSNEQFF.

V usage is TRBV6-5 and J usage is TRBJ2-3; 8 bases are a match to TRBD1. From germline, CDR1 is MNHEY and CDR2 SVGAGI. The CDR3 contains 13 residues. The V segment lost 9 bases and the J segment 2 bases; nucleotides outside the gene matches: 4. The CDR3 DNA is TGTGCCAGTCGGACAGGGAACACAGATACGCAGTATTTT. It specifies CASRTGNTDTQYF.

The J gene is TRBJ1-3, the V gene TRBV6-1; D not resolved. Trimming cost V 1 base and J 0 bases, with 10 bases left between them. From germline, CDR1 is MNHNS and CDR2 SASEGT. This CDR3 contains 16 residues. CDR3 sequence (DNA): TGTGCCAGCAGTGAAGAACCACAAGTCTCTGGAAACACCATATATTTT. Translated: CASSEEPQVSGNTIYF.

The chain couples TRBV30 to TRBJ1-2; TRBD1 matches 9 bases. The CDR3 contains 15 residues. CDR1 and CDR2 (germline): GTSNPN, SVGIG (reference sequence). Trimming at V came to 2 bases and at J to 4 bases, leaving 8 bases not matched to a gene. The CDR3 bases are TGTGCCTGGAGTCAGGCGACAGGGGGTAGCTATGGCTACACCTTC. Translating it yields CAWSQATGGSYGYTF.

The chain combines TRBV2 with TRBJ2-5, with D maybe TRBD2 (5 bases). Germline CDR1 and CDR2: SNHLY and FYNNEI. The CDR3 covers 13 residues. V was trimmed by 7 bases and J by 1 base, leaving 10 bases between them. The CDR3 is CASTYRGQETQYF. Written as DNA, the CDR3 is TGTGCCAGCACTTATCGGGGCCAAGAGACCCAGTACTTC. The full variable domain, rest sourced from reference TRBV2 and TRBJ2-5, is EPEVTQTPSHQVTQMGQEVILRCVPISNHLYFYWYRQILGQKVEFLVSFYNNEISEKSEIFDDQFSVERPDGSNFTLKIRSTKLEDSAMYFCASTYRGQETQYFGPGTRLLVL.

This clone was seen a single time. Different DNA sequences within this sample yield the same CDR3. The chain has TRBV5-4 and TRBJ1-3; D ambiguous. The CDR3 is 15 amino acids. Germline V CDR1 and CDR2: SGHNT, YYREEE (reference sequence). Trimming took off 0 bases at V and 0 bases at J, with 7 bases between the two ends. The CDR3 coding sequence is TGTGCCAGCAGCTTGGGCGGAAGCTCTGGAAACACCATATATTTT. Encoded protein: CASSLGGSSGNTIYF.

The V gene is TRBV7-9, the J gene TRBJ1-3, with 7 positions matching TRBD1. This CDR3 has 15 amino acids. Germline trimming cut 5 bases from V and 2 bases from J; bases unmatched to any gene: 6. Germline values: CDR1 SEHNR, CDR2 FQNEAQ (reference sequence). The CDR3 DNA follows: TGTGCCAGCAGCGCACCCGACAGGGCTGGAAACACCATATATTTT. It is translated as CASSAPDRAGNTIYF.

The J gene is TRBJ1-1, the V gene TRBV5-4; the match to TRBD1 covers 7 bases. Germline CDR1 reads SGHNT; CDR2 reads YYREEE (reference sequence). V trimming: 4 bases; J trimming: 1 base; junction bases outside the gene matches: 7. The CDR3 extends over 15 amino acids. CDR3 bases: TGTGCCAGCAGCCCAGGGGACAGCCGGAACACTGAAGCTTTCTTT. Its translation is CASSPGDSRNTEAFF.

This chain joins TRBV5-4 and TRBJ1-1; 7 bases match TRBD1. The CDR3 spans 15 residues. Germline CDR1 reads SGHNT; CDR2 reads YYREEE (reference sequence). V lost 0 bases, J lost 1 base, and 3 bases stayed unmatched. The CDR3 DNA sequence: TGTGCCAGCAGCTTGGTGAGGGGGCCGAACACTGAAGCTTTCTTT. Protein sequence: CASSLVRGPNTEAFF.

The chain joins TRBV11-3 to TRBJ2-3, with 14 bases aligning to TRBD2. The germline gives CDR1 SGHNT, CDR2 YENEEA. J gave up 2 bases and V 2 bases, and 3 bases lay outside the gene matches. The CDR3 consists of 17 residues. The CDR3 nucleotides read TGTGCCAGCAGCTTAACGACTAGCGGGGGGGACACAGATACGCAGTATTTT. Translation gives CASSLTTSGGDTDTQYF.

The chain is built from TRBV25-1 and TRBJ1-5, with a possible D match to TRBD1 (6 bases). CDR1 is MGHDK and CDR2 is SYGVNS in the germline V gene. Trimming removed 1 base at V and 7 bases at J, with 14 bases between. This CDR3 has 15 amino acids. As DNA, the CDR3 is TGTGCCAGCAGTGAATTGGGGCAGGGGACCCAGCCCCAGCATTTT. Translated, it gives CASSELGQGTQPQHF. Complete variable domain (other parts from reference TRBV25-1 and TRBJ1-5): EADIYQTPRYLVIGTGKKITLECSQTMGHDKMYWYQQDPGMELHLIHYSYGVNSTEKGDLSSESTVSRIRTEHFPLTLESARPSHTSQYLCASSELGQGTQPQHFGDGTRLSIL.

This sequence joins TRBV29-1 and TRBJ2-2; D might be TRBD1 (6 bases). Germline assignment: CDR1 SQVTM and CDR2 ANQGSEA. V dropped 6 bases and J dropped 6 bases, with 20 bases sitting between them. The CDR3 contains 15 residues. The CDR3 spells CSVALGGSASGELFF. The CDR3 DNA follows: TGCAGCGTAGCATTAGGGGGTTCCGCGTCCGGGGAGCTGTTTTTT.

V usage is TRBV10-3 and J usage is TRBJ2-7; 7 nucleotides line up with TRBD1. The V and J ends lost 6 bases and 2 bases, in that order; junction bases with no gene match: 1. The length of the CDR3 is 12 residues. Germline V gene lookup returns CDR1 ENHRY and CDR2 SYGVKD. DNA for the CDR3: TGTGCCATCAGAGGGACAGCCTACGAGCAGTACTTC. This translates into CAIRGTAYEQYF.